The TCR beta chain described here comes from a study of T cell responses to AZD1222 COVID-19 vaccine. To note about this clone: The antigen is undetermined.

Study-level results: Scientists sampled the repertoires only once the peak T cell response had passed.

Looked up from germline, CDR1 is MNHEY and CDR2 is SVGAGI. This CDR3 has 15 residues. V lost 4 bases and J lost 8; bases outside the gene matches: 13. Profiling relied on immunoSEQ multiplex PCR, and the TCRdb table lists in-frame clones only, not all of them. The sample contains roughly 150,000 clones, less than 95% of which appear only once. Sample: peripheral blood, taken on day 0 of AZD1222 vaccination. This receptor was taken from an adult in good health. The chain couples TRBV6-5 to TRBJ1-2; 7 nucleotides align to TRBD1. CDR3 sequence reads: CASSFGQVGAWGYTF. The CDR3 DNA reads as TGTGCCAGCAGTTTTGGACAGGTTGGGGCGTGGGGCTACACCTTC.